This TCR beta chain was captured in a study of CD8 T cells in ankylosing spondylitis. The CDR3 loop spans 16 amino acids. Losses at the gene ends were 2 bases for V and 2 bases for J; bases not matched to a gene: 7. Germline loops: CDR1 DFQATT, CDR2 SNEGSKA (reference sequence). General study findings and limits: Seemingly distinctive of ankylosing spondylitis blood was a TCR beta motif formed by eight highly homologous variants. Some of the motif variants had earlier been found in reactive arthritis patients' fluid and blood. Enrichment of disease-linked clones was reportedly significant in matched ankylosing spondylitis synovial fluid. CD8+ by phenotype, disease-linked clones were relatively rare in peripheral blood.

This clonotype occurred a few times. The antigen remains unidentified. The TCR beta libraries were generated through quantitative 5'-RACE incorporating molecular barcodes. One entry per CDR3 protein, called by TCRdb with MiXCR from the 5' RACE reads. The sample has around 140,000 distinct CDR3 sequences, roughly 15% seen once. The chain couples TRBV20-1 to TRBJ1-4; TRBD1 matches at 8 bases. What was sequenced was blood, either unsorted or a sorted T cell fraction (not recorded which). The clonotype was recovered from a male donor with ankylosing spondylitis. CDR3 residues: CSARLDRARTNEKLFF. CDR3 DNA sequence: TGCAGTGCTAGACTGGACAGGGCCAGGACTAATGAAAAACTGTTTTTT.